Below are 32 T cell receptor beta chains sequenced from a single sample in a study of blood T cell repertoires in COVID-19. Sequenced by immunoSEQ multiplex PCR; TCRdb stores in-frame clones only, minus some. The table shows roughly 180,000 clones, with 70% to 90% occurring only once. The sample comprised peripheral blood. These receptors came from a woman aged 50 to 60 with COVID-19, enrolled during active disease.

The rearrangement uses TRBV7-3 and TRBJ1-1; 8 nucleotides agree with TRBD1. The germline gives CDR1 SGHTA, CDR2 FQGTGA. V dropped 5 bases and J dropped 1; count of bases not matched to a gene: 6. The CDR3 extends over 15 amino acids. CDR3 region: CASSPTGGANTEAFF. The CDR3 DNA follows: TGTGCCAGCAGCCCAACAGGGGGTGCGAACACTGAAGCTTTCTTT.

This clone was seen only a few times. The chain joins TRBV4-1 to TRBJ1-2; 9 bases match TRBD1. The ends lost 3 bases at V and 14 bases at J; junction bases unmatched: 7. CDR1 is MGHRA and CDR2 is YSYEKL in the germline V gene. This CDR3 contains 12 residues. The CDR3, as DNA: TGCGCCAGCAGCCAGGACAGGGGAAGGGGAACCTTC. This sequence encodes CASSQDRGRGTF.

V and J are TRBV27 and TRBJ2-7; 12 bases line up with TRBD1. Germline V gene lookup returns CDR1 MNHEY and CDR2 SMNVEV (reference sequence). The CDR3 covers 15 residues. With V trimmed by 5 bases and J by 3 bases, 5 bases remained unmatched. The DNA of the CDR3 is TGTGCCAGCAGTCTCGGGACAGGGGGCGGCTACGAGCAGTACTTC. Its translation: CASSLGTGGGYEQYF.

The chain carries TRBV6-6 and TRBJ1-2; TRBD1 is a possible D gene (5 bases). Trimming shortened V by 3 bases and J by 10 bases, and 15 bases separated the two germline ends. This CDR3 comprises 13 residues. Germline V gene sequence: CDR1 MNHNY, CDR2 SVGAGI (reference sequence). The CDR3 DNA reads as TGTGCCAGCAGTTATCCCCTCGGAGGGGACTACACCTTC. Translation gives CASSYPLGGDYTF.

In nucleotides, the CDR3 is TGTGCCAGCAGTTACGGGACTAGCGGGGGGTTTGGCACAGATACGCAGTATTTT. Residues: CASSYGTSGGFGTDTQYF. The chain uses TRBV6-2 or TRBV6-3 and TRBJ2-3, with 15 bases that match TRBD2. V lost 2 bases and J lost 1; bases outside the gene matches: 4. The CDR3 extends over 18 amino acids. Germline values: CDR1 MNHEY, CDR2 SVGEGT.

The chain uses TRBV18 and TRBJ1-4; D not resolved. The ends were cut back, 3 bases at V and 4 bases at J, with 9 bases in the middle. The germline CDR1 and CDR2 sequences are KGHSH and LQKENI. The CDR3 is 14 residues long. CDR3 nucleotides: TGTGCCAGCTCACCGGGCAGCTATAATGAAAAACTGTTTTTT. Amino acid sequence: CASSPGSYNEKLFF.

J is TRBJ2-1 and V is TRBV30, with D unresolved. Deletions cut 1 base from V and 15 bases from J, with 16 bases between. Germline V gives CDR1 GTSNPN, CDR2 SVGIG (reference sequence). The CDR3 loop spans 12 amino acids. The CDR3 bases are TGTGCCTGGAGTGGGGCGCCCTACAACCTGTTCTTC. This encodes CAWSGAPYNLFF.

The sample holds a few counts of this clone. The rearrangement uses TRBV3-1 (or the pseudogene TRBV3-2) and TRBJ1-4; D is ambiguous. Trimming removed 2 bases at V and 8 bases at J, with 12 bases between. Germline V gives CDR1 LGHDT, CDR2 YNNKEL (reference sequence). The CDR3 is made up of 14 amino acids. CDR3 DNA sequence: TGTGCCAGCAGCCAACAGACTATAAGGGAAAAACTGTTTTTT. Translating it yields CASSQQTIREKLFF.

V is TRBV5-4 and J is TRBJ2-3; tentatively, D is TRBD2 (6 bases). Germline V gives CDR1 SGHNT, CDR2 YYREEE (reference sequence). The CDR3 runs to 16 residues. V lost 4 bases and J 2 bases, leaving 17 bases between the germline ends. Here the CDR3 reads CASSPTTSRNTDTQYF. The CDR3 coding sequence is TGTGCCAGCAGCCCGACGACTAGTAGAAACACAGATACGCAGTATTTT.

The chain combines TRBV24-1 with TRBJ2-5, with a weak D call TRBD2 (6 bases). The germline gives CDR1 KGHDR, CDR2 SFDVKD. The CDR3 has 14 residues. With 3 bases removed from V and 7 bases from J, the gap between germline ends came to 14 bases. The CDR3 DNA reads TGTGCCACCAGTGATAGGGACTTCCAGGGGACCCAGTACTTC. It encodes CATSDRDFQGTQYF.

This rearrangement joins TRBV12-5 to TRBJ2-7; unclear D gene. The ends were cut back, 2 bases at V and 3 bases at J, with 8 bases in the middle. This CDR3 contains 13 residues. Germline V lookup: CDR1 LGHNT, CDR2 FRNRAP. CDR3 amino acids: CASGLSMSYEQYF. In nucleotides, the CDR3 is TGTGCTAGTGGTTTGAGTATGAGCTACGAGCAGTACTTC.

The chain carries TRBV19 and TRBJ2-3; a possible D gene is TRBD2 (6 bases). Germline CDR1 reads LNHDA; CDR2 reads SQIVND (reference sequence). The CDR3 totals 11 residues. Deletions cut 3 bases from V and 8 bases from J, with 6 bases between. CDR3 residues: CASSMGGTQYF. CDR3 in DNA: TGTGCCAGTAGTATGGGGGGTACGCAGTATTTT. The full variable domain, in which reference TRBV19 and TRBJ2-3 provide the parts outside the CDR3, is DGGITQSPKYLFRKEGQNVTLSCEQNLNHDAMYWYRQDPGQGLRLIYYSQIVNDFQKGDIAEGYSVSREKKESFPLTVTSAQKNPTAFYLCASSMGGTQYFGPGTRLTVL.

J is TRBJ1-1 and V is TRBV19; D is possibly TRBD1 (5 bases). Germline V lookup: CDR1 LNHDA, CDR2 SQIVND (reference sequence). CDR3 length: 15 amino acids. V was pared by 4 bases and J by 4 bases, with 16 bases between. CDR3 nucleotides: TGTGCCAGTAGTAAGGGAGGGGACTGGGGCACTGAAGCTTTCTTT. Translating it yields CASSKGGDWGTEAFF.

The V gene is TRBV14, the J gene TRBJ1-2; D is unclear. V dropped 4 bases and J dropped 0 bases, with 12 bases sitting between them. The germline V gene encodes CDR1 SGHDN and CDR2 FVKESK. The CDR3 is made up of 15 amino acids. The CDR3 reads CASSRVGRSNYGYTF. CDR3 nucleotide sequence: TGTGCCAGCAGCCGCGTGGGCCGTTCTAACTATGGCTACACCTTC.

V usage is TRBV5-1 and J usage is TRBJ1-2; 8 bases map to TRBD1. V gave up 0 bases and J gave up 2 bases; unmatched junction bases: 9. The length of the CDR3 is 17 residues. The V gene's germline CDR1 is SGHRS and CDR2 YFSETQ. The DNA for the CDR3 is TGCGCCAGCAGCTTGGGCGACAGGGGATTTAAAAACTATGGCTACACCTTC. As protein: CASSLGDRGFKNYGYTF. Together with reference TRBV5-1 and TRBJ1-2, the CDR3 gives the full variable domain: KAGVTQTPRYLIKTRGQQVTLSCSPISGHRSVSWYQQTPGQGLQFLFEYFSETQRNKGNFPGRFSGRQFSNSRSEMNVSTLELGDSALYLCASSLGDRGFKNYGYTFGSGTRLTVV.

The V call is TRBV6-1, the J call TRBJ1-6; D is uncertain. The CDR3 is 14 amino acids. Germline V gene sequence: CDR1 MNHNS, CDR2 SASEGT. V was shortened by 1 base and J by 7 bases, with 8 bases between the two germline ends. DNA for the CDR3: TGTGCCAGCAGTGAAGGGCAGAAAAATTCACCCCTCCACTTT. Its protein is CASSEGQKNSPLHF.

The chain uses TRBV6-2 or TRBV6-3 and TRBJ1-6; no clear D. CDR1 and CDR2 (germline): MNHEY, SVGEGT. This CDR3 spans 12 amino acids. V was shortened by 5 bases and J by 7 bases, with 6 bases between the two germline ends. In nucleotides, the CDR3 is TGTGCCAGCAGTAGAGGGAATTCACCCCTCCACTTT. Its translation is CASSRGNSPLHF.

This chain connects TRBV11-1 to TRBJ2-1; D is unclear. The CDR3 is 13 amino acids. Germline V gene sequence: CDR1 SGHAT, CDR2 FQDESV (reference sequence). Trimming stripped 6 bases from V and 8 bases from J, with 14 bases between. In DNA form, the CDR3 reads TGTGCCAGCAGTGAGCCAATATTCCATGAGCAGTTCTTC. Translating it yields CASSEPIFHEQFF.

The rearrangement links TRBV5-1 to TRBJ2-2; D might be TRBD1 (6 bases). V lost 4 bases to trimming and J lost 4 bases, with 14 bases between them. CDR1 is SGHRS, CDR2 YFSETQ, per germline. The CDR3 is made up of 15 amino acids. In nucleotides, the CDR3 is TGCGCCAGCAGCACGACAGGTACCGGCACCGGGGAGCTGTTTTTT. This gives the protein CASSTTGTGTGELFF.

This clone was picked up one time. J is TRBJ1-1 and V is TRBV2; 8 bases line up with TRBD1. This CDR3 comprises 13 residues. CDR1 and CDR2 (germline): SNHLY, FYNNEI. With V trimmed by 4 bases and J by 8 bases, 6 bases remained unmatched. The CDR3 nucleotides read TGTGCCAGCAGTGGAGGCAGGGGGCTGGAAGCTTTCTTT. Residues: CASSGGRGLEAFF.

The chain links TRBV3-1 (or the pseudogene TRBV3-2) to TRBJ2-6; D gene unclear. V gave up 1 base and J gave up 4 bases, with 11 bases separating them. Germline CDR1 LGHDT, CDR2 YNNKEL (reference sequence). The CDR3 runs 16 residues. CDR3 protein: CASSQGAITGANVLTF. The CDR3 bases are TGTGCCAGCAGCCAAGGGGCGATTACCGGGGCCAACGTCCTGACTTTC.

This clone has a single count. J is TRBJ2-5 and V is TRBV13, with D possibly TRBD1 on 5 matching bases. Trimming left V 5 bases short and J 5 bases short, with 12 bases between. CDR1 PRHDT and CDR2 FYEKMQ come from the germline V gene (reference sequence). The CDR3 covers 13 residues. The CDR3 region has the DNA TGTGCCAGCAGCCCCGACAGCGAGGAGACCCAGTACTTC. Translation: CASSPDSEETQYF.

V is TRBV6-6 and J is TRBJ2-7; tentative D call: TRBD2 (6 bases). V lost 3 bases to trimming and J lost 0 bases, with 12 bases between them. Per the germline V gene, CDR1 is MNHNY and CDR2 is SVGAGI (reference sequence). This CDR3 spans 15 amino acids. The CDR3 region has the DNA TGTGCCAGCAGTTATGGAGTAGCGGACTCCTACGAGCAGTACTTC. This codes for CASSYGVADSYEQYF.

This chain connects TRBV28 to TRBJ1-4; a weak D match, TRBD1 (5 bases). The CDR3 spans 14 residues. Germline-derived CDR1 and CDR2 are MDHEN and SYDVKM. Between the trimmed V and J ends, which lost 2 bases and 8 bases, there was a span of 12 bases. For the CDR3, the DNA is TGTGCCAGCAGTTTAGCCGCAGGGAAAGAAAAACTGTTTTTT. It codes for CASSLAAGKEKLFF.

The chain is built from TRBV6-2 or TRBV6-3 and TRBJ2-1; 9 bases match TRBD1. With V trimmed by 6 bases and J by 5 bases, 11 bases remained unmatched. The germline gives CDR1 MNHEY, CDR2 SVGEGT. The CDR3 has 16 residues. The CDR3 bases are TGTGCCAGCAGCTCTCCCGGGACAGGGAACCACAATGAGCAGTTCTTC. Translating gives CASSSPGTGNHNEQFF.

This clone occurred once. The V gene is TRBV2, the J gene TRBJ2-3, with a weak D call TRBD2 (5 bases). V gave up 4 bases and J gave up 0 bases, with 8 bases separating them. Germline lookup yields CDR1 SNHLY and CDR2 FYNNEI. The CDR3 consists of 14 residues. CDR3 sequence: CASSVRVSTDTQYF. For the CDR3, the DNA is TGTGCCAGCAGTGTGAGGGTGAGCACAGATACGCAGTATTTT.

The CDR3 loop reads CAWRDTGGNQPQHF. Here the CDR3 DNA reads TGTGCCTGGAGGGATACAGGGGGAAATCAGCCCCAGCATTTT. This chain uses TRBV30 with TRBJ1-5; TRBD1 matches 8 bases. The CDR3 spans 14 residues. V lost 3 bases to trimming and J lost 4 bases; unmatched junction nucleotides: 5. Germline V lookup: CDR1 GTSNPN, CDR2 SVGIG (reference sequence).

The genes are TRBV25-1 and TRBJ1-2, with 8 bases matching TRBD1. J was trimmed by 4 bases and V by 5 bases; bases with no gene match: 6. The germline V gene has CDR1 MGHDK and CDR2 SYGVNS. The CDR3 contains 14 residues. CDR3 protein: CASSTTGVVYGYTF. As DNA, the CDR3 is TGTGCCAGCAGTACGACAGGGGTGGTCTATGGCTACACCTTC.

The CDR3 spells CASSLSRSKGYTF. DNA for the CDR3: TGTGCCAGCAGCTTGTCCAGGTCGAAGGGCTACACCTTC. This chain links TRBV5-4 with TRBJ1-2; D is ambiguous. The ends were cut back, 1 base at V and 8 bases at J, with 12 bases in the middle. From germline, CDR1 is SGHNT and CDR2 YYREEE (reference sequence). This CDR3 region has 13 residues.

This clone was observed once. The chain combines TRBV6-5 with TRBJ2-7, with 10 bases that match TRBD1. CDR1 and CDR2 from the germline V gene are MNHEY and SVGAGI. The ends lost 6 bases at V and 5 bases at J; junction bases unmatched: 10. This CDR3 is 15 amino acids long. The CDR3 spells CASRDPGQGLDEQYF. The CDR3, as DNA: TGTGCCAGCAGGGACCCGGGACAGGGGCTGGACGAGCAGTACTTC.

CDR3 loop: CAISERGQGVSTNEKLFF. The CDR3 DNA reads as TGTGCCATCAGTGAGCGGGGGCAGGGGGTCTCAACTAATGAAAAACTGTTTTTT. The V gene is TRBV10-3, the J gene TRBJ1-4; 7 bases map to TRBD1. Germline lookup yields CDR1 ENHRY and CDR2 SYGVKD. The CDR3 totals 18 residues. V shed 2 bases and J 0 bases; nucleotides not matched to a gene: 9.

V and J are TRBV9 and TRBJ1-2, with 7 positions matching TRBD1. V lost 0 bases, J lost 3 bases, and 2 bases stayed unmatched. The germline CDR1 and CDR2 sequences are SGDLS and YYNGEE. The CDR3 is made up of 14 amino acids. The CDR3 reads CASSVEDRDYGYTF. The DNA for the CDR3 is TGTGCCAGCAGCGTAGAAGACAGGGACTATGGCTACACCTTC.